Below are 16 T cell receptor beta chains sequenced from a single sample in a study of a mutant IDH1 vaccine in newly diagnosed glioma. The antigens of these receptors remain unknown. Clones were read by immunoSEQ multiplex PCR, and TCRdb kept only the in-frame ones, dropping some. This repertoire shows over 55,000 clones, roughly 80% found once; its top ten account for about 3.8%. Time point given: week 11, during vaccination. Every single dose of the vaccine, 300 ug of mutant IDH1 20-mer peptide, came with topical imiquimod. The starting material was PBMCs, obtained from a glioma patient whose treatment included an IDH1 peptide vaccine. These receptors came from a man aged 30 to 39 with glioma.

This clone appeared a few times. This CDR3 is CATSRGRRSEAFF. CDR3 bases: TGCGCCACATCTAGGGGAAGGCGAAGTGAAGCTTTCTTT. The chain carries TRBV5-1 and TRBJ1-1; weak D call: TRBD1 (5 bases). Looked up from germline, CDR1 is SGHRS and CDR2 is YFSETQ. The CDR3 has 13 amino acids. Trimming left V 9 bases short and J 7 bases short, with 19 bases between. Drawing the rest from reference TRBV5-1 and TRBJ1-1, the complete variable domain is KAGVTQTPRYLIKTRGQQVTLSCSPISGHRSVSWYQQTPGQGLQFLFEYFSETQRNKGNFPGRFSGRQFSNSRSEMNVSTLELGDSALYLCATSRGRRSEAFFGQGTRLTVV.

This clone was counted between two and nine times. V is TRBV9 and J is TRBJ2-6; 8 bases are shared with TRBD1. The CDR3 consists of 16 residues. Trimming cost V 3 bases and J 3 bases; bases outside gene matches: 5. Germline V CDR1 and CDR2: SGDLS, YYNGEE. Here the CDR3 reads CASSAGTGFGANVLTF. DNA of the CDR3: TGTGCCAGCAGCGCCGGGACAGGCTTTGGGGCCAACGTCCTGACTTTC.

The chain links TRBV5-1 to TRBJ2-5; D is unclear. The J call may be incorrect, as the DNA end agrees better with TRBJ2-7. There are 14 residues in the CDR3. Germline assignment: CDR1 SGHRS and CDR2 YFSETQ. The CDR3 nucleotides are TGCGCCAGCAGCGTGGACGGAGATTCCTACGAGCAGTACTTC. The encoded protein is CASSVDGDSYEQYF.

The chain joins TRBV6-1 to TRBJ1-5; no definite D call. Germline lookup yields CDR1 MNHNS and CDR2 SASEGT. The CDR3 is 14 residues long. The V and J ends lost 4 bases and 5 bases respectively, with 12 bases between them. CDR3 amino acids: CASSARADYQPQHF. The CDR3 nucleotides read TGTGCCAGCAGTGCGCGGGCCGACTATCAGCCCCAGCATTTT.

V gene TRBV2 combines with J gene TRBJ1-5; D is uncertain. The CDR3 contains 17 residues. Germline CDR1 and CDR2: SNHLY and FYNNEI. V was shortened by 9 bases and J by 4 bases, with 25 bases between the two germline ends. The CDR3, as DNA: TGTGCCAGGGCACCACGACAAGTTGGACGTTCGAATCAGCCCCAGCATTTT. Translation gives CARAPRQVGRSNQPQHF.

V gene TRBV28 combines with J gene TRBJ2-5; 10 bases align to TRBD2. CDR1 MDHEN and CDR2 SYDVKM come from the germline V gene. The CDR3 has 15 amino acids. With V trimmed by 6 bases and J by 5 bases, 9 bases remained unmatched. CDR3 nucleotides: TGTGCCAGCAGCCCGGGACTAGCGCTCGTCGAGACCCAGTACTTC. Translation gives CASSPGLALVETQYF.

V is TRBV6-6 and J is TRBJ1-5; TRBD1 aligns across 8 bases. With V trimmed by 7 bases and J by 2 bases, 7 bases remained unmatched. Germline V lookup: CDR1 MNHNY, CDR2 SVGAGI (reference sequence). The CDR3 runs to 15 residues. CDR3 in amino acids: CASILDRGGNQPQHF. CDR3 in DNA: TGTGCCAGCATCCTAGACAGGGGAGGCAATCAGCCCCAGCATTTT.

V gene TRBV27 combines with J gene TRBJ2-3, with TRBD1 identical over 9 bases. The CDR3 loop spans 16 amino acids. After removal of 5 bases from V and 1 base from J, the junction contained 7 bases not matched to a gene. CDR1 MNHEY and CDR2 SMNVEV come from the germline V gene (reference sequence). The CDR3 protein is CASSLQGAWGTDTQYF. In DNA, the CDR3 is TGTGCCAGCAGTCTACAGGGGGCTTGGGGCACAGATACGCAGTATTTT.

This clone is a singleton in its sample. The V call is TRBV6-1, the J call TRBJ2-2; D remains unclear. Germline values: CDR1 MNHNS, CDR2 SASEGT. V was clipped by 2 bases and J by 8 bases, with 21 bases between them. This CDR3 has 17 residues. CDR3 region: CASSELAVARILGELFF. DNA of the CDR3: TGTGCCAGCAGTGAATTGGCAGTGGCTCGGATATTAGGGGAGCTGTTTTTT.

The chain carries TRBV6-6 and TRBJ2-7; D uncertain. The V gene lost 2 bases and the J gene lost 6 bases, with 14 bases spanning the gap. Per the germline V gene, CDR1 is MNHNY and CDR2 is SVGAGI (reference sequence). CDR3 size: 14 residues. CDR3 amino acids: CASSYGHTRSEQYF. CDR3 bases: TGTGCCAGCAGTTACGGGCATACTCGGTCCGAGCAGTACTTC.

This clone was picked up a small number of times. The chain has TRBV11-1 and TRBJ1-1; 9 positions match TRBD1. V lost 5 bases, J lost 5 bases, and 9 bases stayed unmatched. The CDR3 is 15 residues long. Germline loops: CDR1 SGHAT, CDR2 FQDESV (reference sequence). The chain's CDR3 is CASSPQPGTGTEAFF. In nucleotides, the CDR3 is TGTGCCAGCAGCCCCCAACCCGGGACAGGGACTGAAGCTTTCTTT.

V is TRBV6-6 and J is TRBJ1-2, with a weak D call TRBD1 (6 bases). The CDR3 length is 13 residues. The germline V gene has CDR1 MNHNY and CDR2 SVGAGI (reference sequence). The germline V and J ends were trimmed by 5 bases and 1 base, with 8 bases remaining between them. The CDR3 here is CASSLDSNYGYTF. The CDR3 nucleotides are TGTGCCAGCAGTCTGGACAGTAACTATGGCTACACCTTC.

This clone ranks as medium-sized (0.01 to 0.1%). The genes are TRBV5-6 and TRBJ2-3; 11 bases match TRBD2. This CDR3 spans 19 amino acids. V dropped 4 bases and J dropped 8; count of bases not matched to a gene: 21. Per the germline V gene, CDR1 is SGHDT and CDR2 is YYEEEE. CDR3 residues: CASSETRSVAGGHRGTQYF. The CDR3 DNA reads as TGTGCCAGCAGCGAAACACGGTCTGTAGCGGGAGGGCACCGTGGTACGCAGTATTTT.

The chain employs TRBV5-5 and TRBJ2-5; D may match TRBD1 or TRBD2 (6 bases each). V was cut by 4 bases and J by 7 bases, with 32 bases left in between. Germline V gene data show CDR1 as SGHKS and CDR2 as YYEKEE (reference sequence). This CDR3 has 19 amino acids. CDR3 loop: CASSIGLGGPGFARGTQYF. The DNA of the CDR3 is TGTGCCAGCAGCATTGGATTAGGGGGGCCCGGTTTCGCCCGTGGGACCCAGTACTTC. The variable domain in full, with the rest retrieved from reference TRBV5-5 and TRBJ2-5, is DAGVTQSPTHLIKTRGQQVTLRCSPISGHKSVSWYQQVLGQGPQFIFQYYEKEERGRGNFPDRFSARQFPNYSSELNVNALLLGDSALYLCASSIGLGGPGFARGTQYFGPGTRLLVL.

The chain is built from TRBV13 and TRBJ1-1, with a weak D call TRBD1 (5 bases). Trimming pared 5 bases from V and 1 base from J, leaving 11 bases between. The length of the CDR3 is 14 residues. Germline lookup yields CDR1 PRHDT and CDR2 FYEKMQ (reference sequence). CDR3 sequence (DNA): TGTGCCAGCAGCCCGGGACTCCGGAACACTGAAGCTTTCTTT. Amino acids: CASSPGLRNTEAFF.

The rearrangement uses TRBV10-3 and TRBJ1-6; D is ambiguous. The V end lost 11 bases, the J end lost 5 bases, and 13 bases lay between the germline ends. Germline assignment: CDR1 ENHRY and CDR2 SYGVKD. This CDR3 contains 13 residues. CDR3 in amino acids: CAARSANNSPLHF. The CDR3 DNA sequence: TGTGCCGCCAGGTCGGCTAATAATTCACCCCTCCACTTT.